This T cell receptor beta chain stems from a study of preoperative IRX-2 immunotherapy in early breast cancer. Treatment reported: preoperative locoregional IRX-2 cytokine immunotherapy. Patients received preoperative, locoregional IRX-2 cytokine immunotherapy in a phase Ib study. The data were produced by immunoSEQ multiplex PCR, yet TCRdb's version contains in-frame clones alone and is incomplete. Of under 45,000 clones detected, about 95% appear once; the ten largest clones hold around 1.7%. V lost 4 bases and J lost 10; bases outside the gene matches: 14. This CDR3 has 16 amino acids. CDR1 and CDR2 (germline): SGDLS, YYNGEE.

The TCR comes from a human donor with breast cancer. Sequenced here: tumor tissue, sampled after IRX-2 immunotherapy. This rearrangement joins TRBV9 to TRBJ1-6; 7 bases fit TRBD1. The DNA for the CDR3 is TGTGCCAGCAGCCCCTACGCCACAGGGGATCGCTCACCCCTCCACTTT. Protein sequence: CASSPYATGDRSPLHF.